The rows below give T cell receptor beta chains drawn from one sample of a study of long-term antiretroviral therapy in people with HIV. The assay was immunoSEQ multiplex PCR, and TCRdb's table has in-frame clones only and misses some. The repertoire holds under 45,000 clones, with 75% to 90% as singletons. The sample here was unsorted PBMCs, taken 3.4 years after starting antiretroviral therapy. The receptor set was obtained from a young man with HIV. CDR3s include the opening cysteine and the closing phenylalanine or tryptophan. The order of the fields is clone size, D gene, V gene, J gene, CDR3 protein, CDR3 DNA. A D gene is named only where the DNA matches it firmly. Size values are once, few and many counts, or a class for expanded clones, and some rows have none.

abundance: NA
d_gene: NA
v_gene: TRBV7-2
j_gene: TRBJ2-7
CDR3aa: CASSLTARDYFRSSYEQYF
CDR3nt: TGTGCCAGCAGCTTAACGGCGCGGGATTATTTTCGAAGCTCCTACGAGCAGTACTTC

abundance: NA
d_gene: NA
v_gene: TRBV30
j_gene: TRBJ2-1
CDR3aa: CAWSVVQVGNEQFF
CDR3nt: TGTGCCTGGAGTGTAGTCCAGGTTGGCAATGAGCAGTTCTTC

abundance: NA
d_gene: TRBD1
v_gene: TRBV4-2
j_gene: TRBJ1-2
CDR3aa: CASSREATGGGYGYTF
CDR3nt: TGTGCCAGCAGCCGGGAAGCGACAGGGGGCGGCTATGGCTACACCTTC

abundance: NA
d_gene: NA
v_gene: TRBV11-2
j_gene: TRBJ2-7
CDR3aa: CASSGAGSYEQYF
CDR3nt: TGTGCCAGCAGCGGGGCGGGCTCCTACGAGCAGTACTTC

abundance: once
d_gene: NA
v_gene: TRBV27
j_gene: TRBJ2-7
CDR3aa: CASRPRVSLPYEQYF
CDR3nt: TGTGCCAGCAGGCCCCGGGTCTCCCTGCCCTACGAGCAGTACTTC

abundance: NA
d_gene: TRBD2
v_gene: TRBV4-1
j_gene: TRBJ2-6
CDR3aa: CASSQDGIAGISSGANVLTF
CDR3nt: TGCGCCAGCAGCCAAGATGGGATAGCGGGAATCAGCTCTGGGGCCAACGTCCTGACTTTC

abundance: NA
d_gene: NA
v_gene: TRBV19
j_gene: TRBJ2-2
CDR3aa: CASSILNTGELFF
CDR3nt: TGTGCCAGTAGTATACTAAACACCGGGGAGCTGTTTTTT

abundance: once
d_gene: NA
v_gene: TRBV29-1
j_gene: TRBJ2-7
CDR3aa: CSVTGAYEQYF
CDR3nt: TGCAGCGTGACGGGGGCCTACGAGCAGTACTTC

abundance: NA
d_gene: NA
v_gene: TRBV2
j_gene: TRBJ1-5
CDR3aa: CASSERDPEGNQPQHF
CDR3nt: TGTGCCAGCAGTGAAAGGGACCCGGAAGGCAATCAGCCCCAGCATTTT

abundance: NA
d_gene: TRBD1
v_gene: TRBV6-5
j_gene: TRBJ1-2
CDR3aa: CASSRGTGGAGGYTF
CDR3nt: TGTGCCAGCAGTCGTGGGACAGGGGGCGCCGGGGGCTACACCTTC

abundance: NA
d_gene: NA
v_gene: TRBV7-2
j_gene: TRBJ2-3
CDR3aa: CASSPPTPDTQYF
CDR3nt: TGTGCCAGCAGCCCACCGACTCCAGATACGCAGTATTTT

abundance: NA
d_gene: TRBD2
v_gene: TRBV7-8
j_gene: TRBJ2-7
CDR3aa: CASSFSISGGADEQYF
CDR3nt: TGTGCCAGCAGCTTTAGTATATCGGGAGGAGCGGACGAGCAGTACTTC

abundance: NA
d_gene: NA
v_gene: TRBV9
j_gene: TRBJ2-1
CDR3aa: CASSGYYNEQFF
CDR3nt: TGTGCCAGCAGCGGATACTACAATGAGCAGTTCTTC

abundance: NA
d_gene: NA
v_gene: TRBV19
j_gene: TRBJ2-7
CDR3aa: CASSIGSRGPFYEQYF
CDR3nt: TGTGCCAGTAGTATAGGGAGCAGGGGACCTTTCTACGAGCAGTACTTC

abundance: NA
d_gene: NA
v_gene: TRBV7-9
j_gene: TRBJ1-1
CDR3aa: CASRPTGTRNTEAFF
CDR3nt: TGTGCCAGCAGACCAACCGGGACAAGGAACACTGAAGCTTTCTTT

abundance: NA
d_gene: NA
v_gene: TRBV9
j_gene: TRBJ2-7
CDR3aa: CASSPTVAGEQYF
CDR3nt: TGTGCCAGCAGCCCGACCGTCGCGGGGGAGCAGTACTTC

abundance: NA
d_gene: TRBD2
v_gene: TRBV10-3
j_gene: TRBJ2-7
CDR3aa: CAISDGQGLAGSYEQYF
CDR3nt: TGTGCCATCAGTGACGGGCAGGGACTAGCGGGGTCCTACGAGCAGTACTTC

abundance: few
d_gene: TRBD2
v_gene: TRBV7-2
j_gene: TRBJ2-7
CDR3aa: CASSSTSGSYEQYF
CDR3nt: TGTGCCAGCAGCTCGACTAGCGGCTCCTACGAGCAGTACTTC

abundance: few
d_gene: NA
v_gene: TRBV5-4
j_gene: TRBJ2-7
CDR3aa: CASSLTGFGEQYF
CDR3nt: TGTGCCAGCAGCTTAACAGGGTTTGGCGAGCAGTACTTC

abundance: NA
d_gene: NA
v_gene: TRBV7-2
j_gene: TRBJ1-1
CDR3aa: CASSREGLNTEAFF
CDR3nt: TGTGCCAGCAGCCGGGAAGGCCTGAACACTGAAGCTTTCTTT

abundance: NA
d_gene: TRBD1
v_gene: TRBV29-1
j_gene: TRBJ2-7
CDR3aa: CSVAGTGQGYEQYF
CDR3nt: TGCAGCGTTGCTGGGACTGGACAGGGCTACGAGCAGTACTTC

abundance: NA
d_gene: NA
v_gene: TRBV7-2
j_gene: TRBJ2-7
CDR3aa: CASSSQGPEQYF
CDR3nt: TGTGCCAGCAGCTCACAGGGCCCCGAGCAGTACTTC

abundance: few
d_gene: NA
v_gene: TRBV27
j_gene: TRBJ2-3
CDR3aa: CASTLDRTTDTQYF
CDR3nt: TGTGCCAGCACCCTAGACAGAACAACAGATACGCAGTATTTT

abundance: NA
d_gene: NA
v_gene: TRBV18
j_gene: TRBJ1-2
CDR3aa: CASSPRVMGMSPGYGYTF
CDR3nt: TGTGCCAGCTCCCCAAGGGTGATGGGGATGAGTCCGGGTTATGGCTACACCTTC

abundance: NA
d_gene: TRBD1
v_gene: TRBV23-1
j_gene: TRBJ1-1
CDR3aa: CASGDRAGTEAFF
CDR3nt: TGCGCCAGCGGGGACAGGGCGGGCACTGAAGCTTTCTTT

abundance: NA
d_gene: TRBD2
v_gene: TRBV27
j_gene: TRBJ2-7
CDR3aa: CASSSGLAGAPLYEQYF
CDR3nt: TGTGCCAGCAGTTCCGGACTAGCGGGAGCCCCGCTCTACGAGCAGTACTTC

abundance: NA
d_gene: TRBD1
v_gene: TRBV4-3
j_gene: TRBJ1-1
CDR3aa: CASSQGTGSRSTEAFF
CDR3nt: TGCGCCAGCAGCCAAGGGACAGGTAGTCGGAGCACTGAAGCTTTCTTT

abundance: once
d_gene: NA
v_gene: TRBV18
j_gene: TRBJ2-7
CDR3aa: CASSLRSGEQYF
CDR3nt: TGTGCCAGCTCCCTTCGAAGCGGGGAGCAGTACTTC

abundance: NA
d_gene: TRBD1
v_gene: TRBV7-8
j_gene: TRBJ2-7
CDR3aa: CASSQTGLGYEQYF
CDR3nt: TGTGCCAGCAGCCAGACAGGGCTGGGGTACGAGCAGTACTTC

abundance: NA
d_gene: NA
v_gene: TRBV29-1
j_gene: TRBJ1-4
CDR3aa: CSVQDSLGEKLFF
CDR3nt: TGCAGCGTTCAGGACAGTCTCGGTGAAAAACTGTTTTTT

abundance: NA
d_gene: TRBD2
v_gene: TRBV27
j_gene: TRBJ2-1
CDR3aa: CASSLAGAGDEQFF
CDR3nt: TGTGCCAGCAGTTTGGCGGGAGCTGGGGATGAGCAGTTCTTC

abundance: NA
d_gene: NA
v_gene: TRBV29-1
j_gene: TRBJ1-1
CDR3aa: CSAENTEAFF
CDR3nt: TGCAGCGCCGAGAACACTGAAGCTTTCTTT

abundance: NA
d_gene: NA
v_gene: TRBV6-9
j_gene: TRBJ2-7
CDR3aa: CASSYAGPAYEQYF
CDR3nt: TGTGCCAGCAGTTATGCAGGCCCTGCCTACGAGCAGTACTTC